Following are 26 T cell receptor beta chains from one sample sequenced in a study of T-cell reconstitution after alpha-beta-depleted transplantation in children. Preparing the TCRbeta library involved the use of unique molecular identifiers. From the PCR reads, TCRdb called clonotypes with MiXCR, one entry per CDR3 protein. Found here are a few hundred thousand distinct CDR3 sequences, roughly 15% of them singletons; the top ten hold around 4.5%. This specimen consisted of PBMCs, obtained from the stem cell graft. These receptors came from a human donor who donated a stem cell graft to a child with Fanconi anemia.

This clonotype was seen ten or more times. The chain has TRBV29-1 and TRBJ1-2, with D uncertain. This CDR3 is built from 10 residues. Germline CDR1 reads SQVTM; CDR2 reads ANQGSEA. Here the CDR3 reads CTLPEDGYTF. The CDR3 DNA is TGCACCCTTCCAGAGGATGGCTACACCTTC.

The V and J genes are TRBV12-3 or TRBV12-4 and TRBJ2-5, with 7 bases matching TRBD2. The CDR3 spans 14 residues. The V gene end was trimmed by 6 bases and the J gene end by 5 bases; junction bases not matched to a gene: 9. The CDR3 DNA reads as TGTGCCAGCAGCTTTTGGGGGGGTGGGGAGACCCAGTACTTC. This sequence encodes CASSFWGGGETQYF.

This clonotype appeared a single time. The rearrangement joins TRBV6-1 to TRBJ2-3, with 9 nucleotides matching TRBD2. The CDR3 is 15 residues long. V dropped 8 bases and J dropped 0; count of bases not matched to a gene: 6. Germline assignment: CDR1 MNHNS and CDR2 SASEGT. The CDR3 spells CASRLSGGSTDTQYF. As DNA, the CDR3 is TGTGCCAGCCGACTTAGCGGGGGTAGCACAGATACGCAGTATTTT.

This clonotype was picked up a small number of times. The J gene is TRBJ1-3, the V gene TRBV15; possible D gene TRBD1, 6 bases. Germline CDR1 is LNHNV and CDR2 is YYDKDF (reference sequence). The ends were cut back, 0 bases at V and 4 bases at J, with 16 bases in the middle. The CDR3 loop spans 17 amino acids. The CDR3 DNA reads TGTGCCACCAGCAGAGACCGGGCGGGGGCCCGCGGAAACACCATATATTTT. Residues: CATSRDRAGARGNTIYF. Complete variable domain (other parts from reference TRBV15 and TRBJ1-3): DAMVIQNPRYQVTQFGKPVTLSCSQTLNHNVMYWYQQKSSQAPKLLFHYYDKDFNNEADTPDNFQSRRPNTSFCFLDIRSPGLGDTAMYLCATSRDRAGARGNTIYFGEGSWLTVV.

This clonotype has a handful of counts. V usage is TRBV4-1 and J usage is TRBJ2-7; no reliable D call. The CDR3 spans 15 residues. The germline gives CDR1 MGHRA, CDR2 YSYEKL. V was clipped by 0 bases and J by 2 bases, with 11 bases between them. CDR3 nucleotide sequence: TGCGCCAGCAGCCAAGATTCCAGTCCGCCCTACGAGCAGTACTTC. It translates to CASSQDSSPPYEQYF.

This clonotype was seen only a few times. V is TRBV7-9 and J is TRBJ1-5; tentative D call: TRBD1 (5 bases). Germline CDR1 and CDR2: SEHNR and FQNEAQ (reference sequence). V lost 3 bases and J lost 9, with 12 bases in between. This CDR3 region has 13 residues. The CDR3 sequence: CASSLDTPRPQHF. CDR3 nucleotide sequence: TGTGCCAGCAGCTTGGACACCCCACGGCCCCAGCATTTT.

This clonotype was recorded at least ten times. The CDR3 is CASGSRTAEYNEQFF. The CDR3 DNA is TGCGCCAGCGGCTCCCGGACAGCTGAGTACAATGAGCAGTTCTTC. The V and J genes are TRBV5-1 and TRBJ2-1, with a tentative D call TRBD1 (6 bases). This CDR3 contains 15 residues. The V end lost 7 bases, the J end lost 4 bases, and 18 bases lay between the germline ends. Germline lookup yields CDR1 SGHRS and CDR2 YFSETQ.

This clonotype turned up a few times. The chain combines TRBV5-1 with TRBJ1-1; D not resolved. CDR3 length equals 15 residues. Germline loops: CDR1 SGHRS, CDR2 YFSETQ. V was clipped by 5 bases and J by 7 bases, with 21 bases between them. The DNA for the CDR3 is TGCGCCAGCAGGGAACAGACGTTATCAGACGGTGAAGCTTTCTTT. Protein sequence: CASREQTLSDGEAFF.

This clonotype came up a few times. The rearrangement uses TRBV13 and TRBJ2-7; weak D call: TRBD1 (6 bases). The germline V and J ends were trimmed by 4 bases and 3 bases, with 10 bases remaining between them. CDR3 length equals 13 residues. Germline V gene sequence: CDR1 PRHDT, CDR2 FYEKMQ (reference sequence). The CDR3 loop reads CASSSRGLYEQYF. The CDR3 coding sequence is TGTGCCAGCAGCTCCAGGGGTCTCTACGAGCAGTACTTC.

This clonotype was seen more than once but under ten times. The chain joins TRBV7-8 to TRBJ1-5; 9 nucleotides match TRBD1. Germline V gene data show CDR1 as SGHVS and CDR2 as FQNEAQ. This CDR3 has 15 residues. Germline trimming cut 3 bases from V and 5 bases from J; bases unmatched to any gene: 5. CDR3 sequence reads: CASSLNRGRDQPQHF. CDR3 coding DNA: TGTGCCAGCAGCTTGAACAGGGGGCGAGATCAGCCCCAGCATTTT. Combining the CDR3 with reference TRBV7-8 and TRBJ1-5 gives the whole variable domain GAGVSQSPRYKVAKRGQDVALRCDPISGHVSLFWYQQALGQGPEFLTYFQNEAQLDKSGLPSDRFFAERPEGSVSTLKIQRTQQEDSAVYLCASSLNRGRDQPQHFGDGTRLSIL.

This clonotype was detected only a few times. The chain is built from TRBV7-2 and TRBJ1-2, with D possibly being TRBD1 (5 bases). Per the germline V gene, CDR1 is SGHTA and CDR2 is FQGNSA. V was pared by 3 bases and J by 8 bases, with 13 bases between. This CDR3 comprises 13 residues. The chain's CDR3 is CASSFMGDDGYTF. The CDR3 region has the DNA TGTGCCAGCAGCTTCATGGGGGATGACGGCTACACCTTC. The full variable domain, its missing parts supplied by reference TRBV7-2 and TRBJ1-2, is GAGVSQSPSNKVTEKGKDVELRCDPISGHTALYWYRQSLGQGLEFLIYFQGNSAPDKSGLPSDRFSAERTGGSVSTLTIQRTQQEDSAVYLCASSFMGDDGYTFGSGTRLTVV.

In this sample, this clonotype turned up once. The genes are TRBV11-2 and TRBJ2-5; 9 positions match TRBD1. The CDR3 runs 15 residues. V dropped 5 bases and J dropped 2; count of bases not matched to a gene: 6. Per germline, CDR1 SGHAT and CDR2 FQNNGV. CDR3 sequence reads: CASSDPTGGQETQYF. The CDR3 DNA reads as TGTGCCAGCAGCGACCCGACAGGGGGACAAGAGACCCAGTACTTC.

This clonotype was seen at least ten times. The chain recombines TRBV12-3 or TRBV12-4 with TRBJ2-1; 9 bases fit TRBD1. The CDR3 totals 14 residues. Trimming removed 4 bases from V and 6 bases from J; junction bases left unmatched: 4. The CDR3 is CASSSGTGLNEQFF. The CDR3 coding sequence is TGTGCCAGCAGTTCCGGGACAGGGCTCAATGAGCAGTTCTTC.

This clonotype was seen many times. One junction end does not reproduce the germline sequence, and a read error may be involved. CDR3 amino acids: CASSLDRGGDEQFF. The CDR3 DNA sequence: TGTGCCAGCAGTTTAGACAGGGGCGGGGATGAGCAGTTCTTC. The chain links TRBV5-1 to TRBJ2-1, with TRBD1 matching over 8 bases. CDR1 is SGHRS, CDR2 YFSETQ, per germline. The CDR3 has 14 residues.

This sequence joins TRBV7-8 and TRBJ2-3; no firm D call. CDR3 length: 14 residues. Between the trimmed V and J ends, which lost 5 bases and 5 bases, there was a span of 14 bases. Germline assignment: CDR1 SGHVS and CDR2 FQNEAQ. The CDR3 DNA follows: TGTGCCAGCAGCCCCGAGCCCCGACAAGATACGCAGTATTTT. This sequence encodes CASSPEPRQDTQYF.

The chain employs TRBV7-8 and TRBJ1-1, with 9 nucleotides matching TRBD1. The CDR3 is 17 amino acids. From germline, CDR1 is SGHVS and CDR2 FQNEAQ. The ends lost 0 bases at V and 4 bases at J; junction bases unmatched: 9. As DNA, the CDR3 is TGTGCCAGCAGCTTAGCACTCGACAGGGGGAGGAGCACTGAAGCTTTCTTT. This translates into CASSLALDRGRSTEAFF.

This clonotype was counted only a few times. The chain couples TRBV25-1 to TRBJ1-1; unclear D gene. Trimming took off 1 base at V and 2 bases at J, with 8 bases between the two ends. CDR3 length: 14 residues. Germline V gene sequence: CDR1 MGHDK, CDR2 SYGVNS. As DNA, the CDR3 is TGTGCCAGCAGTGAATCATTGGGTAACACTGAAGCTTTCTTT. Its translation: CASSESLGNTEAFF.

This clonotype was observed at least ten times. In DNA, the CDR3 is TGTGCCAGCAGTTCCCCTGGGACAGGGAAGACTGAAGCTTTCTTT. It specifies CASSSPGTGKTEAFF. This chain links TRBV28 with TRBJ1-1, with TRBD1 matching over 9 bases. The CDR3 totals 15 residues. V gave up 4 bases and J gave up 5 bases; unmatched junction bases: 8. Germline V CDR1 and CDR2: MDHEN, SYDVKM.

About this clonotype: This CDR3 fails to terminate in the conserved phenylalanine or tryptophan, so it likely reflects a read error. CDR3 in amino acids: CASSTRDPGREKLFC. In DNA form, the CDR3 reads TGTGCCAGCAGCACCCGGGACCCAGGACGTGAAAAACTGTTTTGT. The chain links TRBV7-9 to TRBJ1-4; a weak D match, TRBD1 (5 bases). Germline V CDR1 and CDR2: SEHNR, FQNEAQ (reference sequence). V was shortened by 5 bases and J by 7 bases, with 17 bases between the two germline ends. The CDR3 consists of 15 residues.

This clonotype was seen ten or more times. The chain links TRBV2 to TRBJ2-3; D not certain. Trimming took 7 bases from V and 0 from J, leaving 8 bases between them. The CDR3 consists of 13 residues. Germline values: CDR1 SNHLY, CDR2 FYNNEI. The CDR3 loop is CASNPTSTDTQYF. In DNA form, the CDR3 reads TGTGCCAGCAACCCGACTAGCACAGATACGCAGTATTTT.

This clonotype has just a few counts. DNA for the CDR3: TGTGCCAGCACCTTCCCGGGGGCAGAAGCTTTCTTT. This codes for CASTFPGAEAFF. The gene calls are TRBV12-3 or TRBV12-4 and TRBJ1-1; TRBD1 is a possible D gene (6 bases). The CDR3 is 12 residues long. Trimming removed 7 bases at V and 8 bases at J, with 14 bases between.

The genes are TRBV4-2 and TRBJ2-6; D may be TRBD1 or TRBD2 (6 bases each). Germline CDR1 and CDR2: LGHNA and YNFKEQ. The ends were cut back, 4 bases at V and 1 base at J, with 14 bases in the middle. This CDR3 is 17 amino acids long. The CDR3 DNA reads as TGTGCCAGCAGCCCATACGAGGGGGGTTCTGGGGCCAACGTCCTGACTTTC. Translation gives CASSPYEGGSGANVLTF.

This clonotype was observed a few times. The chain links TRBV5-1 to TRBJ2-6, with TRBD1 matching 10 bases. CDR1 and CDR2 from the germline V gene are SGHRS and YFSETQ. The CDR3 is made up of 16 amino acids. The V segment lost 4 bases and the J segment 2 bases; nucleotides outside the gene matches: 3. The CDR3 region has the DNA TGCGCCAGCAGCGAGACAGGGGGCGCTGGGGCCAACGTCCTGACTTTC. Protein: CASSETGGAGANVLTF.

This chain connects TRBV4-1 to TRBJ1-2; the match to TRBD1 covers 9 bases. The CDR3 is made up of 17 amino acids. Germline trimming cut 4 bases from V and 2 bases from J; bases unmatched to any gene: 11. Germline V CDR1 and CDR2: MGHRA, YSYEKL. The CDR3 reads CASSLGPGQGRNYGYTF. The CDR3 DNA follows: TGCGCCAGCAGCCTGGGCCCCGGACAGGGGCGGAACTATGGCTACACCTTC.

The V gene is TRBV18, the J gene TRBJ2-5; D unresolved. Trimming removed 2 bases from V and 2 bases from J, with 9 bases in between. CDR1 is KGHSH, CDR2 LQKENI, per germline. CDR3 size: 14 residues. CDR3: CASSPGQPQETQYF. CDR3 nucleotide sequence: TGTGCCAGCTCACCAGGGCAGCCTCAAGAGACCCAGTACTTC.

In its sample, this clonotype was seen a few times. The J gene is TRBJ2-6, the V gene TRBV28; 8 bases align to TRBD1. This CDR3 has 18 residues. Germline assignment: CDR1 MDHEN and CDR2 SYDVKM. Unmatched junction bases numbered 12, after V lost 6 bases and J lost 2 bases. The CDR3 spells CASRNGQGGRTGANVLTF. As DNA, the CDR3 is TGTGCCAGCAGAAACGGACAGGGTGGAAGAACTGGGGCCAACGTCCTGACTTTC.